A selection of T cell receptor beta chains follows, all from one sample in a study of blood T cell repertoires in COVID-19. The data were produced by immunoSEQ multiplex PCR, yet TCRdb's version contains in-frame clones alone and is incomplete. The sample includes approximately 150,000 clones, around four fifths of them seen just once. The sequenced sample consisted of peripheral blood. These receptors came from a woman over 75 with acute or convalescent COVID-19. The CDR3 runs from the conserved cysteine through the conserved F or W. A D gene is named only where the DNA matches it firmly. Size values are once, few and many counts, or a class for expanded clones, and some rows have none.

clone_size j_call d_call v_call cdr3_length cdr3_nt cdr3_aa
. TRBJ2-1 TRBD1 TRBV6-6 14 TGTGCCAGCAGTTACTCGACAGGGAGCAATGAGCAGTTCTTC CASSYSTGSNEQFF
. TRBJ2-7 TRBD1 TRBV6-5 15 TGTGCCAGCAGTAAACAGGGGGCGTTAGTCTACGAGCAGTACTTC CASSKQGALVYEQYF
few TRBJ1-4 TRBD1 TRBV11-2 13 TGTGCCAGCAGCTTAAACAGGGGTGAAAAACTGTTTTTT CASSLNRGEKLFF
. TRBJ2-3 TRBD2 TRBV27 16 TGTGCCAGCAGTCCGACCGGTAGCGGGAGCACAGATACGCAGTATTTT CASSPTGSGSTDTQYF
few TRBJ2-7 TRBD2 TRBV28 14 TGTGCCAGCAGCCCGGAGGGTTGGCGGGAGTCCCAGTACTTC CASSPEGWRESQYF
once TRBJ2-7 . TRBV5-1 14 TGCGCCAGCAGTTTCAGTCAGGGTTCCTACGAGCAGTACTTC CASSFSQGSYEQYF
. TRBJ2-7 . TRBV6-6 15 TGTGCCAGCAGTTACTCGCCTAGCGTCTCCTACGAGCAGTACTTC CASSYSPSVSYEQYF
. TRBJ2-3 . TRBV19 14 TGTGCCAGTAGTATAGCTCACAACACAGATACGCAGTATTTT CASSIAHNTDTQYF
few TRBJ2-2 . TRBV10-3 13 TGTGCCATCGCGGGAAGAGGGACCGGGGAGCTGTTTTTT CAIAGRGTGELFF
. TRBJ2-1 . TRBV6-5 10 TGTGCCAGCAGCCTCTTAGAGCAGTTCTTC CASSLLEQFF
. TRBJ2-1 TRBD1 TRBV2 14 TGTGCCAGCAGGGACAGGGGAGGTAGGGGTGAGCAGTTCTTC CASRDRGGRGEQFF
. TRBJ2-5 . TRBV5-8 15 TGTGCCAGCTCGGGGGGAGACAGGTGGCAAGAGACCCAGTACTTC CASSGGDRWQETQYF
. TRBJ2-7 . TRBV18 15 TGTGCCAGCTCACCACGACGGGAAAGCTCCTACGAGCAGTACTTC CASSPRRESSYEQYF
. TRBJ1-2 . TRBV5-4 15 TGTGCCAGCAGCTTGGCCCAGGGCGTTGACTATGGCTACACCTTC CASSLAQGVDYGYTF
. TRBJ1-1 . TRBV20-1 12 TGCAGTGCTAGTGGGGGGCATGCTGAAGCTTTCTTT CSASGGHAEAFF
. TRBJ1-1 . TRBV6-5 14 TGTGCCAGCAGTCCCCGAAGCAGGGCCACTGAAGCTTTCTTT CASSPRSRATEAFF
. TRBJ2-4 . TRBV18 14 TGTGCCAGCTCACCCTCCCTAGCCAAAAACATTCAGTACTTC CASSPSLAKNIQYF
. TRBJ1-5 . TRBV6-5 13 TGTGCCAGCAGTCAAAACAGGGTTCAGCCCCAGCATTTT CASSQNRVQPQHF
. TRBJ2-7 . TRBV28 12 TGTGCCAGCAGACCCCGGTACTACGAGCAGTACTTC CASRPRYYEQYF
. TRBJ1-1 . TRBV10-3 13 TGTGCCATCAGTCCCTCGGTAAACACTGAAGCTTTCTTT CAISPSVNTEAFF
. TRBJ1-1 . TRBV15 15 TGTGCCACCAGCAGAGATCCGGAGGGCCTTACTGAAGCTTTCTTT CATSRDPEGLTEAFF
. TRBJ1-2 TRBD1 TRBV14 17 TGTGCCAGCAGCCCGACAGGGGGCAGCTCCCTTAACTATGGCTACACCTTC CASSPTGGSSLNYGYTF
. TRBJ2-1 TRBD2 TRBV6-6 18 TGTGCCAGCAGACGAACGACTAGCGGGGGCCGATCCTACAATGAGCAGTTCTTC CASRRTTSGGRSYNEQFF
. TRBJ2-7 TRBD2 TRBV29-1 15 TGCAGCGTTGTCCGGACTAGCGGGAGGGCGTACGAGCAGTACTTC CSVVRTSGRAYEQYF
. TRBJ1-6 . TRBV5-4 15 TGTGCCAGCAGCCGCTCGGACATCCATAATTCACCCCTCCACTTT CASSRSDIHNSPLHF
few TRBJ1-5 . TRBV29-1 13 TGCAGCGCGATTCTTCTACCCAATCAGCCCCAGCATTTT CSAILLPNQPQHF
. TRBJ2-2 . TRBV5-1 16 TGCGCCAGCAGCTCCCAGACAGCTATTAACACCGGGGAGCTGTTTTTT CASSSQTAINTGELFF
. TRBJ2-1 TRBD1 TRBV19 14 TGTGCCACAAAGACAGGGGCCTTGGGGAATGAGCAGTTCTTC CATKTGALGNEQFF
. TRBJ1-2 TRBD1 TRBV19 15 TGTGCCAGTATCCCCTCGACAGGGGGCCTCTATGGCTACACCTTC CASIPSTGGLYGYTF
. TRBJ1-2 TRBD1 TRBV10-1 14 TGCGCCAGCAGTGAGACGCGACAGGGGCAAGGCTACACCTTC CASSETRQGQGYTF
. TRBJ1-2 . TRBV5-1 13 TGCGCCAGCAGCGGTGGGGAGGACTATGGCTACACCTTC CASSGGEDYGYTF
few TRBJ2-2 . TRBV3-1/TRBV3-2 15 TGTGCCAGCAGCCAAAGGGGGGGGAGCACCGGGGAGCTGTTTTTT CASSQRGGSTGELFF
. TRBJ1-5 . TRBV10-3 14 TGTGCCATCAGTGAGACTGACAGGAGTCAGCCCCAGCATTTT CAISETDRSQPQHF
. TRBJ2-2 . TRBV6-5 14 TGTGCCAGCAGGCGGGACAGGAACACCGGGGAGCTGTTTTTT CASRRDRNTGELFF
. TRBJ1-5 . TRBV29-1 13 TGCAGCGTCCAAGGACAGCCTGATCAGCCCCAGCATTTT CSVQGQPDQPQHF
. TRBJ1-2 . TRBV5-5 16 TGTGCCAGCAGCGTACATTTCGACAGGATGGGTCGGGGCTACACCTTC CASSVHFDRMGRGYTF
. TRBJ1-2 . TRBV27 14 TGTGCCAGCAGTTTATCCAGGGTCACCCATGGCTACACCTTC CASSLSRVTHGYTF
once TRBJ1-5 TRBD1 TRBV25-1 16 TGTGCCAGCAAGGGGACAGGGGGCTTTGGCAATCAGCCCCAGCATTTT CASKGTGGFGNQPQHF
. TRBJ2-7 . TRBV28 13 TGTGCCAGCAGCTCGGGGTCCGTTGCAGTGCAGTACTTC CASSSGSVAVQYF
few TRBJ1-5 . TRBV19 12 TGTGCCAGTAAGGGGGTCGTTCAGCCCCAGCATTTT CASKGVVQPQHF
. TRBJ2-2 . TRBV19 12 TGTGCCAGTAGTATGAGCTACGGGGAGCTGTTTTTT CASSMSYGELFF
. TRBJ2-1 TRBD2 TRBV7-9 15 TGTGCCAGCAGCTTTAGCGGGAGGGCCGTCAATGAGCAGTTCTTC CASSFSGRAVNEQFF
. TRBJ2-5 TRBD1 TRBV29-1 13 TGCAGCGTTTTCAGGGGGCTAGAGAAGACCCAGTACTTC CSVFRGLEKTQYF
. TRBJ2-7 . TRBV4-2 15 TGTGCCAGCAGCCAGGCGGCGGGGCCAACCTACGAGCAGTACTTC CASSQAAGPTYEQYF
. TRBJ2-6 . TRBV5-4 14 TGTGCCAGCAGGTCAGGGGCTGGGGCCAACGTCCTGACTTTC CASRSGAGANVLTF
. TRBJ2-2 . TRBV6-5 15 TGTGCCAGCGGCCTCACTACTCTAAACACCGGGGAGCTGTTTTTT CASGLTTLNTGELFF
once TRBJ1-1 . TRBV2 13 TGTGCCAACCCGGAGAGAGAGAACGCTGAAGCTTTCTTT CANPERENAEAFF
. TRBJ2-7 TRBD1 TRBV3-1/TRBV3-2 15 TGTGCCAGCAGCGGCCCACCTGCCAGGGGGCGGGAGCAGTACTTC CASSGPPARGREQYF
. TRBJ2-5 TRBD2 TRBV29-1 12 TGCAGCGTTGTACTAGCGGGGGAGACCCAGTACTTC CSVVLAGETQYF